The 5 T cell receptor beta chains reported below all come from one sample, sequenced in a study of cytomegalovirus exposure and HLA in healthy donors. Primers: 60 Vbeta forward and 13 Jbeta reverse. The data were produced by immunoSEQ multiplex PCR, yet TCRdb's version contains in-frame clones alone and is incomplete. Among about 60,000 clones listed, approximately 77% were seen once. What was sequenced was PBMCs. These receptors were obtained from a woman in her 40s in good health and CMV-seropositive.

The chain has TRBV2 and TRBJ2-2; possibly TRBD1 for D (5 bases). The CDR3 is made up of 13 amino acids. In germline, CDR1 is SNHLY, CDR2 FYNNEI. The V gene lost 2 bases and the J gene lost 7 bases, with 8 bases spanning the gap. CDR3 nucleotide sequence: TGTGCCAGCAGTGAACAGGGCGACGGGGAGCTGTTTTTT. Residues: CASSEQGDGELFF.

The chain links TRBV4-3 to TRBJ2-3; 7 bases line up with TRBD1. The CDR3 is made up of 13 amino acids. Per germline, CDR1 LGHNA and CDR2 YSLEER. V gave up 4 bases and J gave up 6 bases; unmatched junction bases: 4. The CDR3 sequence is CASSLTGADTQYF. In nucleotides, the CDR3 is TGCGCCAGCAGCCTCACAGGGGCGGATACGCAGTATTTT.

This chain connects TRBV6-1 to TRBJ1-6; D possibly corresponds to TRBD1 (5 bases). CDR3 size: 17 residues. From germline, CDR1 is MNHNS and CDR2 SASEGT. Trimming took 3 bases from V and 9 from J, leaving 21 bases between them. The CDR3 bases are TGTGCCAGCAGTGACCCAAGAGGCAGGGCTTTAGGTTCACCCCTCCACTTT. Translating gives CASSDPRGRALGSPLHF.

The V call is TRBV6-5, the J call TRBJ1-4; D perhaps matches TRBD1 (5 bases). The germline CDR1 and CDR2 sequences are MNHEY and SVGAGI. The ends were cut back, 5 bases at V and 5 bases at J, with 12 bases in the middle. The length of the CDR3 is 14 residues. CDR3 region: CASSPDSFNEKLFF. The CDR3 DNA sequence: TGTGCCAGCAGTCCCGACAGCTTCAATGAAAAACTGTTTTTT.

V usage is TRBV4-2 and J usage is TRBJ2-2; tentatively, D is TRBD2 (6 bases). V was shortened by 4 bases and J by 3 bases, with 18 bases between the two germline ends. The V gene's germline CDR1 is LGHNA and CDR2 YNFKEQ. The CDR3 consists of 17 residues. The CDR3 coding sequence is TGTGCCAGCAGCCCCGTTACCGAGACTAGTGACACCGGGGAGCTGTTTTTT. As protein: CASSPVTETSDTGELFF.